These 9 T cell receptor beta chains originate from one sample sequenced in a study of blood T cell repertoires in COVID-19. Produced via immunoSEQ multiplex PCR; TCRdb's table is partial and in-frame only. This table holds 200,000 to 300,000 clones, around 90% found once. Sequencing input: PBMCs or T cells enriched from blood (not recorded which). These receptors all come from a middle-aged woman who had been exposed to COVID-19.

The chain links TRBV20-1 to TRBJ2-7; D uncertain. The CDR3 has 11 amino acids. Germline assignment: CDR1 DFQATT and CDR2 SNEGSKA (reference sequence). Trimming took 3 bases from V and 7 from J, leaving 10 bases between them. The CDR3 reads CSARSRPEQYF. DNA for the CDR3: TGCAGTGCTAGGTCCAGGCCGGAGCAGTACTTC.

This chain links TRBV28 with TRBJ1-2; D gene ambiguous. The CDR3 extends over 16 amino acids. Germline assignment: CDR1 MDHEN and CDR2 SYDVKM. The ends were cut back, 6 bases at V and 14 bases at J, with 31 bases in the middle. CDR3 protein: CASSSLSPRTLYASTF. As DNA, the CDR3 is TGTGCCAGCAGCTCTCTGTCCCCTCGGACTCTATACGCTAGTACCTTC.

This rearrangement joins TRBV18 to TRBJ2-1; possible D gene TRBD1, 6 bases. CDR3 size: 15 residues. V was clipped by 0 bases and J by 7 bases, with 13 bases between them. Germline CDR1 KGHSH, CDR2 LQKENI. In DNA form, the CDR3 reads TGTGCCAGCTCACCACCAGATCAGGGGCGGAATGAGCAGTTCTTC. Protein: CASSPPDQGRNEQFF.

The chain uses TRBV2 and TRBJ2-7, with unresolved D. V was pared by 7 bases and J by 10 bases, with 14 bases between. The germline gives CDR1 SNHLY, CDR2 FYNNEI. This CDR3 has 11 residues. CDR3 sequence: CASTAVGFQYV. DNA of the CDR3: TGTGCCAGCACAGCAGTCGGGTTTCAGTACGTC.

This sequence joins TRBV6-4 and TRBJ2-7, with TRBD2 identical over 9 bases. The CDR3 covers 20 residues. V was pared by 0 bases and J by 4 bases, with 19 bases of the junction left unmatched. CDR1 is MRHNA, CDR2 SNTAGT, per germline. DNA for the CDR3: TGTGCCAGCAGTGACTCTTCTTTTAGTAGTAGCGGGAGATCGGTTTACGAGCAGTACGTC. It is translated as CASSDSSFSSSGRSVYEQYV.

This clone appeared a single time. V usage is TRBV19 and J usage is TRBJ2-7; 13 nucleotides match TRBD2. The CDR3 is 14 amino acids. Germline-derived CDR1 and CDR2 are LNHDA and SQIVND (reference sequence). V lost 7 bases and J lost 2; bases outside the gene matches: 2. This chain's CDR3 is CASTTSGRAYEQYV. In nucleotides, the CDR3 is TGTGCCAGTACCACTAGCGGGAGGGCCTACGAGCAGTACGTC.

The V gene is TRBV12-3 or TRBV12-4, the J gene TRBJ2-7; D might be TRBD2 (7 bases). The V end was cut by 3 bases, the J end by 5 bases, with 11 bases between. This CDR3 spans 13 amino acids. The CDR3 loop reads CASSFSGGHEQYF. The CDR3 bases are TGTGCCAGCAGTTTTTCGGGGGGCCACGAGCAGTACTTC.

The chain is built from TRBV18 and TRBJ1-4; 7 nucleotides match TRBD1. Germline CDR1 KGHSH, CDR2 LQKENI. The CDR3 has 15 residues. Germline trimming cut 7 bases from V and 3 bases from J; bases unmatched to any gene: 8. CDR3 loop: CASLPDRASNEKLFF. CDR3 coding DNA: TGTGCCAGCTTACCCGACAGGGCTTCTAATGAAAAACTGTTTTTT.

The rearrangement uses TRBV5-4 and TRBJ1-3, with 8 nucleotides matching TRBD1. CDR1 and CDR2 from the germline V gene are SGHNT and YYREEE (reference sequence). This CDR3 region has 14 residues. With V trimmed by 0 bases and J by 7 bases, 3 bases remained unmatched. CDR3 residues: CASSLATGGNTIYF. In nucleotides, the CDR3 is TGTGCCAGCAGCTTGGCAACAGGGGGGAACACCATATATTTT.